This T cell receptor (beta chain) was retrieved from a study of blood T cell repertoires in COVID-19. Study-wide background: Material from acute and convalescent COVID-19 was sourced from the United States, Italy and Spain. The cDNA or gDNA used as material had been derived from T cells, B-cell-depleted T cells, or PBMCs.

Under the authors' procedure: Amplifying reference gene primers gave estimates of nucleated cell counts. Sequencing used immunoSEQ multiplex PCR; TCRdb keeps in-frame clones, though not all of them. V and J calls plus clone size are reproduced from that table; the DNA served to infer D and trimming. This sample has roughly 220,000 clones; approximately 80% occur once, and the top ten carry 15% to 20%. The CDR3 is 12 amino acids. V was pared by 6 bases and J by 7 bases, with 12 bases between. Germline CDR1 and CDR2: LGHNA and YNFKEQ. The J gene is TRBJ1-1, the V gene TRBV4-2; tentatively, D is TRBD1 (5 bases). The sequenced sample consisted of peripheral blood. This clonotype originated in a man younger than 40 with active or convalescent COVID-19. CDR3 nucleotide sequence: TGTGCCAGCAGGTCCCCCGGGGGTGAAGCTTTCTTT. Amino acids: CASRSPGGEAFF.